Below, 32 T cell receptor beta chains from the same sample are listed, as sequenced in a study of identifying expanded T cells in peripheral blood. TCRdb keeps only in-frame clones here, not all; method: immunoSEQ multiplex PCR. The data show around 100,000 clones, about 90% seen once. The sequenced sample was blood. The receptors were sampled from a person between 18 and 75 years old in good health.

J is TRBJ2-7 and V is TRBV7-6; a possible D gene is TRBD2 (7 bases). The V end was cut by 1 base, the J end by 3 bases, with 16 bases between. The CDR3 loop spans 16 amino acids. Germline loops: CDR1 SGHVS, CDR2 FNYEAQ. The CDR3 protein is CASSLVPGGADYEQYF. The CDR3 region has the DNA TGTGCCAGCAGCTTAGTGCCGGGGGGCGCGGACTACGAGCAGTACTTC.

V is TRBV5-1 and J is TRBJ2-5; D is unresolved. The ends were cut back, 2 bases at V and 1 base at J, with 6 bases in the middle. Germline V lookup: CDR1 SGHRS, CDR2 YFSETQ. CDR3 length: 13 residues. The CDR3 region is CASSLEFQETQYF. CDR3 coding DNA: TGCGCCAGCAGCTTAGAGTTCCAAGAGACCCAGTACTTC. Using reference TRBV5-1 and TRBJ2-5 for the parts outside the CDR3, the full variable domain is KAGVTQTPRYLIKTRGQQVTLSCSPISGHRSVSWYQQTPGQGLQFLFEYFSETQRNKGNFPGRFSGRQFSNSRSEMNVSTLELGDSALYLCASSLEFQETQYFGPGTRLLVL.

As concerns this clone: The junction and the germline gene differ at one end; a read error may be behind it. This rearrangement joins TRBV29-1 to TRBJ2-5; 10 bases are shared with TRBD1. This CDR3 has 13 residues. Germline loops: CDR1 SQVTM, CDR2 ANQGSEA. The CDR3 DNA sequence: TGCAGCGTGGAAGGGACAGGGGATACGACCCAGTACTTC. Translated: CSVEGTGDTTQYF.

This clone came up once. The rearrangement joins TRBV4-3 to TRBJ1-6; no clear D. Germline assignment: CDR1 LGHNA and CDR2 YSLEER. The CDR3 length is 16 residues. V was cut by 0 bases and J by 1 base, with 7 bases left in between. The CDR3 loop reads CASSQDRASYNSPLHF. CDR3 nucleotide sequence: TGCGCCAGCAGCCAAGATAGGGCATCCTATAATTCACCCCTCCACTTT.

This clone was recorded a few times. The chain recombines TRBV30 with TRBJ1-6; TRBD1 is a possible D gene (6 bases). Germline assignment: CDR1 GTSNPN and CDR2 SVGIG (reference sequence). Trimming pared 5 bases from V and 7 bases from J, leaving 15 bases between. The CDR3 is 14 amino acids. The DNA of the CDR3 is TGTGCCTGGGGTGAGGCAGGGGTGAATTCACCCCTCCACTTT. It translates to CAWGEAGVNSPLHF.

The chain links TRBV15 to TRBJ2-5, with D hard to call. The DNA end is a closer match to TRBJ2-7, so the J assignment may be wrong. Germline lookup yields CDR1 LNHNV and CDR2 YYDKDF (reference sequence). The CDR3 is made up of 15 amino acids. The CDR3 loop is CATSRDGTVGYEQYF. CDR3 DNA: TGTGCCACCAGCAGAGATGGTACAGTAGGCTACGAGCAGTACTTC.

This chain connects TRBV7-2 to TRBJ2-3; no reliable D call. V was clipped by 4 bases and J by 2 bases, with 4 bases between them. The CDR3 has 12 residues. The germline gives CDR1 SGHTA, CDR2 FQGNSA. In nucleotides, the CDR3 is TGTGCCAGCAGCTCCATCACAGATACGCAGTATTTT. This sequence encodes CASSSITDTQYF.

The CDR3 DNA follows: TGCAGCGTTGAAAGGCGTCGGGGGGGAGGCACAGATACGCAGTATTTT. It translates to CSVERRRGGGTDTQYF. V gene TRBV29-1 combines with J gene TRBJ2-3; 8 bases match TRBD2. The length of the CDR3 is 16 residues. V shed 2 bases, J shed 1 base, and the junction held 8 bases outside the gene matches. The germline CDR1 and CDR2 sequences are SQVTM and ANQGSEA.

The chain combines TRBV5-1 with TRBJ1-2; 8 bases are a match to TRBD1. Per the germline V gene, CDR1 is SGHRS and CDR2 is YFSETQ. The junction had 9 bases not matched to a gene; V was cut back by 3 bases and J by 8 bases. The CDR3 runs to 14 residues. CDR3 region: CASSSDRGLGGYTF. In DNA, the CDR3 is TGCGCCAGCAGCTCCGACAGGGGCCTCGGCGGCTACACCTTC.

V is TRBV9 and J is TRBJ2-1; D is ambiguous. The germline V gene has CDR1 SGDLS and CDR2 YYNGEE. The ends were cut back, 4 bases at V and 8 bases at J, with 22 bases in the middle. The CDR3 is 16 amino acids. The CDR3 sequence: CASSSPGSVILYEQFF. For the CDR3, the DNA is TGTGCCAGCAGCTCTCCCGGCTCCGTGATACTCTATGAGCAGTTCTTC.

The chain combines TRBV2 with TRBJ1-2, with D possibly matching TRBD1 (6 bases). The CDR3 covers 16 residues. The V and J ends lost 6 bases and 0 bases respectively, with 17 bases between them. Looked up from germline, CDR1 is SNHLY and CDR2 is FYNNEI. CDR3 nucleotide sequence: TGTGCCAGCAGCCAAGTGGACAGCACAGCTAACTATGGCTACACCTTC. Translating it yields CASSQVDSTANYGYTF.

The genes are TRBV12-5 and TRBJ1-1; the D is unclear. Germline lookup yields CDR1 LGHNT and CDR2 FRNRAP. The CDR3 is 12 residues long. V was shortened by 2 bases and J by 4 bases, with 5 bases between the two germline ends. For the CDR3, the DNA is TGTGCTAGTGGTTTGTTTGGCACTGAAGCTTTCTTT. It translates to CASGLFGTEAFF.

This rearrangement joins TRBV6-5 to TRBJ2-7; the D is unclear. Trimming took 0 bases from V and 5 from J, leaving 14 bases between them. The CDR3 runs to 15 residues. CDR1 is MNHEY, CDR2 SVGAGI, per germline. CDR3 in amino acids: CASSYSVQVRNEQYF. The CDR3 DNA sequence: TGTGCCAGCAGTTACTCCGTGCAGGTCCGGAACGAGCAGTACTTC.

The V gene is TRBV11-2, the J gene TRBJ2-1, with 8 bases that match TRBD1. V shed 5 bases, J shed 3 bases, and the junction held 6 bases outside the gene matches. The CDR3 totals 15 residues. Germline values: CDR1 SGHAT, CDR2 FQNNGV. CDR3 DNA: TGTGCCAGCAGCCCCCTGGGGACAGGCTACAATGAGCAGTTCTTC. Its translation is CASSPLGTGYNEQFF.

CDR3 coding DNA: TGCGCCACTGGGACCGCAGATACGCAGTATTTT. Protein: CATGTADTQYF. The V and J genes are TRBV10-1 and TRBJ2-3; D tentatively fits TRBD1 or TRBD2 (5 bases each). The V and J ends lost 10 bases and 4 bases respectively, with 9 bases between them. CDR1 and CDR2 (germline): WNHNN, SYGVQD (reference sequence). The CDR3 is made up of 11 amino acids.

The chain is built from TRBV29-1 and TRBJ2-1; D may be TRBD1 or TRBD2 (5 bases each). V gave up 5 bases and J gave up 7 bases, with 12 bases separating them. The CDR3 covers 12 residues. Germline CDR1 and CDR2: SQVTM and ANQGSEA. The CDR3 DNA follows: TGCAGCGTTTGGGGACGGTTGAATGAGCAGTTCTTC. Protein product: CSVWGRLNEQFF.

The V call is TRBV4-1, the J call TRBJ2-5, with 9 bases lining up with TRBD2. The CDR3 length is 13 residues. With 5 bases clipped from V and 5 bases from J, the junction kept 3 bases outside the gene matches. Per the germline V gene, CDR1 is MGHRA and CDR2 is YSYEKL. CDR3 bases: TGCGCCAGCAGCATACTAGCGGGTGAGACCCAGTACTTC. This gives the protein CASSILAGETQYF.

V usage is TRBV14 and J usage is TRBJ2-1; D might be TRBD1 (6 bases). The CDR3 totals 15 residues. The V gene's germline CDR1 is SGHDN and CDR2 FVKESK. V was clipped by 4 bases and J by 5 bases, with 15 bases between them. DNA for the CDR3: TGTGCCAGCAGCCTTAACTGGGGGCCTAACAATGAGCAGTTCTTC. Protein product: CASSLNWGPNNEQFF.

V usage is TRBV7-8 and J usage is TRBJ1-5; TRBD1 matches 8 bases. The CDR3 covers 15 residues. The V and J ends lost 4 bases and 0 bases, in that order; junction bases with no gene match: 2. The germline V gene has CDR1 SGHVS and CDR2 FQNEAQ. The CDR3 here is CASSWGQASNQPQHF. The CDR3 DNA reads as TGTGCCAGCAGCTGGGGACAGGCTAGCAATCAGCCCCAGCATTTT. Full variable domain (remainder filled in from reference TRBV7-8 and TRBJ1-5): GAGVSQSPRYKVAKRGQDVALRCDPISGHVSLFWYQQALGQGPEFLTYFQNEAQLDKSGLPSDRFFAERPEGSVSTLKIQRTQQEDSAVYLCASSWGQASNQPQHFGDGTRLSIL.

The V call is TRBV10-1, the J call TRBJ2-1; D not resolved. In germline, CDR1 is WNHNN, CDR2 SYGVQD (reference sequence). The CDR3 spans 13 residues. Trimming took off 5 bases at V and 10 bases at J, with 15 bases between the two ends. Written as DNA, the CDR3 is TGCGCCAGCAGTTTTGGCGGCCTCAGGGAGCAGTTCTTC. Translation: CASSFGGLREQFF.

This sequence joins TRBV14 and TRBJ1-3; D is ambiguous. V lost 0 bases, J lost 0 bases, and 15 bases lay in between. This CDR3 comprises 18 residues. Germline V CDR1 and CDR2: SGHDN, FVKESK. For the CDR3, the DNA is TGTGCCAGCAGCCAAGATCGGTTTAACAGCGTCTCTGGAAACACCATATATTTT. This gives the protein CASSQDRFNSVSGNTIYF.

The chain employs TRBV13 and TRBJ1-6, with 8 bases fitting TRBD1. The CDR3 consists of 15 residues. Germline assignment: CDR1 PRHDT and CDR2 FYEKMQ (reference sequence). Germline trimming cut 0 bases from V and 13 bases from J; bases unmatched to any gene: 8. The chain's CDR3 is CASSLGRDRLAPLHF. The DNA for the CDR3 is TGTGCCAGCAGCTTAGGCCGGGACAGGCTCGCTCCCCTCCACTTT.

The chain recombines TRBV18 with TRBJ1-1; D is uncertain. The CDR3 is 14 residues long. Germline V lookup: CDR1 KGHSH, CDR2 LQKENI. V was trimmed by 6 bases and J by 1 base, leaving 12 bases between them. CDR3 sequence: CASSAATANTEAFF. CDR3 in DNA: TGTGCCAGCTCCGCCGCCACAGCGAACACTGAAGCTTTCTTT. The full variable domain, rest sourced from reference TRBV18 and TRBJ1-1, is NAGVMQNPRHLVRRRGQEARLRCSPMKGHSHVYWYRQLPEEGLKFMVYLQKENIIDESGMPKERFSAEFPKEGPSILRIQQVVRGDSAAYFCASSAATANTEAFFGQGTRLTVV.

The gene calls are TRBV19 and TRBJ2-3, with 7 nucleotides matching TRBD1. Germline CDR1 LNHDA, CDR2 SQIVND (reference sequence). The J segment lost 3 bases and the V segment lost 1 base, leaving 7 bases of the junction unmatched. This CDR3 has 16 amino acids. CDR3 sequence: CASSIGGTVTTDTQYF. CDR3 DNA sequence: TGTGCCAGTAGTATAGGTGGGACAGTCACGACAGATACGCAGTATTTT.

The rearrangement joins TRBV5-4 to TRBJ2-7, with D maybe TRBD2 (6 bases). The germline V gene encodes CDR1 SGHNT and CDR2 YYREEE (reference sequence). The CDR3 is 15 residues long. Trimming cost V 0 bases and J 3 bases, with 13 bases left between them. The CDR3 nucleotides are TGTGCCAGCAGCTTGGACCCTGCGGGGTACTACGAGCAGTACTTC. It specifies CASSLDPAGYYEQYF.

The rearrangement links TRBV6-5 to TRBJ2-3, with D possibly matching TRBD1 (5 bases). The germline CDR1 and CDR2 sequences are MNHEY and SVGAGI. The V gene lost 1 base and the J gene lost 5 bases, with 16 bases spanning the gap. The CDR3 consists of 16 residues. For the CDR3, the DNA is TGTGCCAGCAGTTACTTCAGGGCCCTCTCGGGAGATACGCAGTATTTT. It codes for CASSYFRALSGDTQYF.

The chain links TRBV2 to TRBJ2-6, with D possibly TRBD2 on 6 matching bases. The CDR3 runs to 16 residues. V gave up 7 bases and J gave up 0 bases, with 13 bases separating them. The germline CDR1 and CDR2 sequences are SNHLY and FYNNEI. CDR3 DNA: TGTGCCAGCACCGGGGGTTTGGCCTCTGGGGCCAACGTCCTGACTTTC. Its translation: CASTGGLASGANVLTF. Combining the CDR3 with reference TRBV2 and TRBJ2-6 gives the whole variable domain EPEVTQTPSHQVTQMGQEVILRCVPISNHLYFYWYRQILGQKVEFLVSFYNNEISEKSEIFDDQFSVERPDGSNFTLKIRSTKLEDSAMYFCASTGGLASGANVLTFGAGSRLTVL.

CDR3 nucleotide sequence: TGCGCCAGCAGCCAAGATTTGGCTAGCGGGAGGGTCGGTGAGCAGTTCTTC. Translating gives CASSQDLASGRVGEQFF. The V gene is TRBV4-3, the J gene TRBJ2-1; TRBD2 matches at 12 bases. The CDR3 is made up of 17 amino acids. With V trimmed by 0 bases and J by 9 bases, 9 bases remained unmatched. Germline V CDR1 and CDR2: LGHNA, YSLEER.

CDR3 bases: TGTGCCAGCTCACCACTGGCAGGGACTTTAGAGACCCAGTACTTC. This translates into CASSPLAGTLETQYF. The J gene is TRBJ2-5, the V gene TRBV18; maybe TRBD2 (6 bases). CDR1 is KGHSH, CDR2 LQKENI, per germline. The CDR3 loop spans 15 amino acids. V shed 1 base and J shed 4 bases, with 13 bases lying between them.

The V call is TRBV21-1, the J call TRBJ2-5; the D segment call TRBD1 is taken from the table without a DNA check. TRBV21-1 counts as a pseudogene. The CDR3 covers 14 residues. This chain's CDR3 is CASSETQGRETQYF. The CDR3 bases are TGTGCCAGCAGCGAAACACAGGGTAGAGAGACCCAGTACTTC.

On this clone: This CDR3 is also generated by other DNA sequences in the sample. Written as DNA, the CDR3 is TGTGCCAGCTCACCCCCCGGGACAGGGGGCACTGAAGCTTTCTTT. Translation gives CASSPPGTGGTEAFF. V is TRBV18 and J is TRBJ1-1; 11 nucleotides align to TRBD1. This CDR3 is 15 amino acids long. V was pared by 3 bases and J by 4 bases, with 4 bases of the junction left unmatched. Germline V gene lookup returns CDR1 KGHSH and CDR2 LQKENI.

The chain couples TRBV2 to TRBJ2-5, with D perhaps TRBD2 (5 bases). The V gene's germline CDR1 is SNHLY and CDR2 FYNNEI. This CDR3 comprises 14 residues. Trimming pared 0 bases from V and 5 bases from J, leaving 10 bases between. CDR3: CASSEAGRMETQYF. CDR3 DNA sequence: TGTGCCAGCAGTGAAGCGGGGAGAATGGAGACCCAGTACTTC.